The source of this T cell receptor beta chain is a study of cytomegalovirus exposure and HLA in healthy donors. The V segment lost 0 bases and the J segment 4 bases; nucleotides outside the gene matches: 10. From germline, CDR1 is SGHRS and CDR2 YFSETQ. The CDR3 runs to 18 residues. With regard to this clone: The antigen remains unidentified.

Study results and caveats: A later analysis showed that HLA-associated TCR beta chains had undergone more clonal expansion than equally common others. A later analysis found most CMV-associated TCR beta chains apparently HLA-restricted. Analysis performed later found more than 15,000 TCR beta sequences associated with HLA alleles at 0.05 false discovery rate.

Primers for the PCR totalled 60 Vbeta and 13 Jbeta. As processed by the authors: As a later analysis found, there were 60 million to 90 million unique TCR beta chains, of which roughly 11 million were shared. The table came from immunoSEQ multiplex PCR; TCRdb's copy has only in-frame clones and leaves some out. For V, J and clone size, that table is used; D and trimming come from the DNA. The sample spans some 72,000 clones; the ten largest clones claim under 0.9%. The sequence was collected from a boy younger than 18 in good health and CMV-seronegative. The V call is TRBV5-1, the J call TRBJ2-1; 10 bases match TRBD2. Sequencing input: PBMCs. CDR3 sequence reads: CASSLVTSGVHLYNEQFF. Here the CDR3 DNA reads TGCGCCAGCAGCTTGGTAACTAGCGGGGTCCACTTGTACAATGAGCAGTTCTTC.